Here is one T cell receptor (beta chain) with its context. The entry originates in a study of blood T cell repertoires in COVID-19. Study-level information: The study drew acute and convalescent COVID-19 samples from the United States, Italy and Spain. Sources were T cells, B-cell-depleted T cells, or PBMCs; the material itself was cDNA or gDNA.

This CDR3 contains 14 residues. Germline assignment: CDR1 SNHLY and CDR2 FYNNEI. V was cut by 0 bases and J by 7 bases, with 10 bases left in between. As handled by the study authors: Amplifying reference gene primers gave estimates of nucleated cell counts. Method: immunoSEQ multiplex PCR; TCRdb's copy keeps in-frame clones and lacks some. The DNA gave D and trimming, while V, J and clone size come from that table. Of roughly 110,000 clones listed, more than 70% are singletons. The sequence came from a man between 65 and 85 years old with acute or convalescent COVID-19. The chain is built from TRBV2 and TRBJ1-5; D is ambiguous. The sequencing input was peripheral blood. Written as DNA, the CDR3 is TGTGCCAGCAGTGAAGCTGCCAGTACGCAGCCCCAGCATTTT. Its protein product is CASSEAASTQPQHF.